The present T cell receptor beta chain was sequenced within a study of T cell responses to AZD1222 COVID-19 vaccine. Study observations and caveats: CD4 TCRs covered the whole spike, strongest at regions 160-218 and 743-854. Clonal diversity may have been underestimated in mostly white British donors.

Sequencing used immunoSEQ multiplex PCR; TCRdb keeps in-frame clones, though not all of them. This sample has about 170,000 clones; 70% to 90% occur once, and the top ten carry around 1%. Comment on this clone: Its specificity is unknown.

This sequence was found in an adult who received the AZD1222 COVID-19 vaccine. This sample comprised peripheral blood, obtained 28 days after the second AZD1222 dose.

CDR3 sequence: CASSLPSGDRSFNEQFF. In DNA form, the CDR3 reads TGTGCCAGCAGCTTACCCTCCGGGGACAGGTCTTTCAATGAGCAGTTCTTC. The chain is built from TRBV5-6 and TRBJ2-1, with TRBD1 identical over 8 bases. Trimming took 2 bases from V and 6 from J; bases not matched to a gene: 13. CDR1 SGHDT and CDR2 YYEEEE come from the germline V gene. CDR3 length equals 17 residues.